This TCR beta chain was retrieved from a study of T cells after somatic rescue of genetic block. The method was immunoSEQ multiplex PCR; TCRdb's version includes in-frame clones alone and lacks a portion of them. Among approximately 78,000 clones listed, more than 75% were seen once. Germline lookup yields CDR1 MDHEN and CDR2 SYDVKM. V was pared by 7 bases and J by 1 base, with 2 bases between. The CDR3 sequence is 11 residues long. Sequencing was done on a sample of peripheral blood mononuclear cells (PBMCs). The sequence was obtained from a man aged 25-45 years. This chain uses TRBV28 with TRBJ1-5; D gene uncertain. As DNA, the CDR3 is TGTGCCAGCAAGAGCAATCAGCCCCAGCATTTT. It codes for CASKSNQPQHF. Based on the CDR3 plus reference TRBV28 and TRBJ1-5, the full variable domain is DVKVTQSSRYLVKRTGEKVFLECVQDMDHENMFWYRQDPGLGLRLIYFSYDVKMKEKGDIPEGYSVSREKKERFSLILESASTNQTSMYLCASKSNQPQHFGDGTRLSIL.